This T cell receptor beta chain was observed in a study of blood T cell repertoires in COVID-19. Study-wide background: COVID-19 samples, acute and convalescent, were from the United States, Italy and Spain. PBMCs, B-cell-depleted T cells, or T cells were the source of the cDNA or gDNA that made up the material.

This CDR3 is built from 13 residues. V dropped 3 bases and J dropped 6 bases, with 12 bases sitting between them. In the original analysis: Nucleated cell number was recorded as an estimate derived from reference gene primer amplification. Clones were read by immunoSEQ multiplex PCR, and TCRdb kept only the in-frame ones, dropping some. The DNA was the basis for D and trimming; V, J and clone size are from that table. The table includes about 75,000 clones, around 90% detected once. The sequence was obtained from a human donor in a cohort sampled during active COVID-19. V and J are TRBV12-3 or TRBV12-4 and TRBJ2-7; maybe TRBD2 (5 bases). The sequencing sample was made of peripheral blood. The CDR3 here is CASSLRANGEQYF. In DNA, the CDR3 is TGTGCCAGCAGTTTGCGGGCCAATGGCGAGCAGTACTTC.